Below, 24 T cell receptor beta chains from the same sample are listed, as sequenced in a study of OX40 agonist ivuxolimab in advanced cancers. Only in-frame clones appear in the TCRdb table, and some are missing; sequencing was by immunoSEQ multiplex PCR. This sample has approximately 91,000 clones, with around 85% found just once. The sample consisted of CD4+ or CD8+ T cells sorted from blood, taken in a trial of the OX40 agonist ivuxolimab. The receptor source for this set is an adult with an advanced solid tumor such as melanoma, head and neck, liver or kidney cancer.

This sequence joins TRBV21-1 and TRBJ1-1. TRBV21-1 is tagged as a pseudogene. The CDR3 runs 10 residues. DNA of the CDR3: TGTGCCAGCGGAGAAACGGAAGCTTTCTTT. This gives the protein CASGETEAFF.

The gene calls are TRBV6-5 and TRBJ2-1, with 15 positions matching TRBD2. The CDR3 contains 15 residues. Germline CDR1 MNHEY, CDR2 SVGAGI. V shed 7 bases, J shed 7 bases, and the junction held 5 bases outside the gene matches. DNA for the CDR3: TGTGCCAGCACCACCGGACTAGCGGGGGGGAATGAGCAGTTCTTC. Translated: CASTTGLAGGNEQFF.

The V gene is TRBV4-2, the J gene TRBJ2-3; 7 bases are shared with TRBD2. V dropped 5 bases and J dropped 3; count of bases not matched to a gene: 2. The CDR3 has 13 residues. Per the germline V gene, CDR1 is LGHNA and CDR2 is YNFKEQ. As DNA, the CDR3 is TGTGCCAGCAGCGCGGGGGTAACAGATACGCAGTATTTT. Translated, it gives CASSAGVTDTQYF.

J is TRBJ2-5 and V is TRBV6-5; D ambiguous. From germline, CDR1 is MNHEY and CDR2 SVGAGI. Trimming cost V 3 bases and J 2 bases, with 13 bases left between them. The CDR3 is 15 amino acids. The CDR3 region is CASSYSNPRQETQYF. The CDR3 coding sequence is TGTGCCAGCAGTTATTCCAACCCAAGACAAGAGACCCAGTACTTC.

This chain connects TRBV5-1 to TRBJ1-1; D is perhaps TRBD1 (5 bases). This CDR3 region has 15 residues. Per germline, CDR1 SGHRS and CDR2 YFSETQ. Trimming cost V 4 bases and J 2 bases, with 15 bases left between them. The CDR3 nucleotides read TGCGCCAGCAGCCCCAGGGAGGGATTAAACACTGAAGCTTTCTTT. As protein: CASSPREGLNTEAFF.

Worth noting for this clone: One end of the junction varies from germline; a read error may be responsible. The chain couples TRBV4-2 to TRBJ2-7; D may be TRBD2 (6 bases). The length of the CDR3 is 13 residues. Germline CDR1 LGHNA, CDR2 YNFKEQ. The CDR3 region has the DNA TGTGCCAGCAGACAAGAGGAGGGCTACGAGCAGTACTTC. This gives the protein CASRQEEGYEQYF.

This clone appeared a single time. The chain employs TRBV6-6 and TRBJ2-5, with D possibly matching TRBD1 (5 bases). Germline CDR1 MNHNY, CDR2 SVGAGI (reference sequence). There are 13 residues in the CDR3. Trimming stripped 2 bases from V and 7 bases from J, with 11 bases between. The CDR3 protein is CASSYGQGGTQYF. Here the CDR3 DNA reads TGTGCCAGCAGTTACGGCCAGGGCGGGACCCAGTACTTC.

CDR3 nucleotides: TGTGCCAGCTCCCCGTTACCGTCGAACACTGAAGCTTTCTTT. Translating it yields CASSPLPSNTEAFF. The chain recombines TRBV18 with TRBJ1-1; D gene ambiguous. The CDR3 has 14 residues. Germline V gives CDR1 KGHSH, CDR2 LQKENI. V lost 6 bases and J lost 1, with 12 bases in between.

The chain recombines TRBV27 with TRBJ2-6, with D possibly TRBD2 on 6 matching bases. This CDR3 region has 17 residues. Germline V gives CDR1 MNHEY, CDR2 SMNVEV (reference sequence). V lost 3 bases, J lost 0 bases, and 12 bases lay in between. CDR3 DNA sequence: TGTGCCAGCAGTTTTCGACTAGGTGACTCTGGGGCCAACGTCCTGACTTTC. This sequence encodes CASSFRLGDSGANVLTF.

This chain joins TRBV19 and TRBJ2-2; D perhaps matches TRBD2 (5 bases). The CDR3 extends over 14 amino acids. The V gene's germline CDR1 is LNHDA and CDR2 SQIVND (reference sequence). Trimming removed 3 bases from V and 6 bases from J, with 11 bases in between. The CDR3 here is CASSMRVAAGELFF. The CDR3 nucleotides are TGTGCCAGTAGTATGAGGGTTGCGGCCGGGGAGCTGTTTTTT.

This clone appeared once. The genes are TRBV2 and TRBJ2-7; D tentatively reads TRBD1 or TRBD2 (5 bases each). The CDR3 is 14 residues long. Between the trimmed V and J ends, which lost 2 bases and 5 bases, there was a span of 13 bases. Germline V lookup: CDR1 SNHLY, CDR2 FYNNEI. CDR3 sequence (DNA): TGTGCCAGCAGTGAAAACGGGGCCCCCCACGAGCAGTACTTC. It translates to CASSENGAPHEQYF.

The gene calls are TRBV18 and TRBJ2-3; 10 nucleotides match TRBD1. CDR1 and CDR2 from the germline V gene are KGHSH and LQKENI. This CDR3 region has 16 residues. V lost 2 bases to trimming and J lost 0 bases; unmatched junction nucleotides: 2. The CDR3 DNA follows: TGTGCCAGCTCACCAGGGACAGGGGATAGCACAGATACGCAGTATTTT. Translation: CASSPGTGDSTDTQYF.

The DNA for the CDR3 is TGTGCCAGCGGGGGGTTTACAGATACGCAGTATTTT. Translated: CASGGFTDTQYF. V usage is TRBV9 and J usage is TRBJ2-3, with a tentative D call TRBD2 (6 bases). V was trimmed by 7 bases and J by 3 bases, leaving 9 bases between them. The germline gives CDR1 SGDLS, CDR2 YYNGEE. The CDR3 totals 12 residues.

V is TRBV6-5 and J is TRBJ1-3, with a tentative D call TRBD1 (5 bases). V dropped 2 bases and J dropped 4 bases, with 12 bases sitting between them. In germline, CDR1 is MNHEY, CDR2 SVGAGI. The CDR3 sequence is 15 residues long. For the CDR3, the DNA is TGTGCCAGCAGTTACGAGGGGTCGAAGGGAAACACCATATATTTT. Protein product: CASSYEGSKGNTIYF.

V gene TRBV6-5 combines with J gene TRBJ2-7; tentatively, D is TRBD2 (6 bases). The germline V and J ends were trimmed by 4 bases and 4 bases, with 14 bases remaining between them. The CDR3 runs to 14 residues. Germline loops: CDR1 MNHEY, CDR2 SVGAGI. The chain's CDR3 is CASSSPGLKYEQYF. The DNA of the CDR3 is TGTGCCAGCAGTTCCCCGGGACTGAAGTACGAGCAGTACTTC.

The chain has TRBV9 and TRBJ1-2, with D unclear. The CDR3 has 12 amino acids. Germline V gene sequence: CDR1 SGDLS, CDR2 YYNGEE. The V gene lost 3 bases and the J gene lost 4 bases, with 7 bases spanning the gap. The chain's CDR3 is CASSGPGYGYTF. The CDR3 DNA reads TGTGCCAGCAGCGGACCAGGCTATGGCTACACCTTC.

V gene TRBV19 combines with J gene TRBJ1-1; a weak D match, TRBD1 (5 bases). The CDR3 length is 17 residues. V was clipped by 1 base and J by 5 bases, with 20 bases between them. Germline V CDR1 and CDR2: LNHDA, SQIVND (reference sequence). The CDR3 sequence is CASSIVLGVRRETEAFF. CDR3 DNA sequence: TGTGCCAGTAGTATAGTGTTAGGGGTCCGGAGGGAAACTGAAGCTTTCTTT.

V and J are TRBV5-1 and TRBJ2-5; 9 bases agree with TRBD1. CDR1 and CDR2 (germline): SGHRS, YFSETQ. Trimming cost V 4 bases and J 4 bases; bases outside gene matches: 5. The CDR3 has 14 amino acids. The CDR3, as DNA: TGCGCCAGCAGCACCGGGACAGGGTTAGAGACCCAGTACTTC. Translating gives CASSTGTGLETQYF.

This sequence joins TRBV10-3 and TRBJ2-3, with no clear D. The CDR3 extends over 13 amino acids. Germline V gene data show CDR1 as ENHRY and CDR2 as SYGVKD. The V end was cut by 6 bases, the J end by 7 bases, with 14 bases between. CDR3 loop: CAISPAPRNTQYF. CDR3 DNA: TGTGCCATCAGCCCGGCCCCCCGGAATACGCAGTATTTT.

This chain connects TRBV7-9 to TRBJ1-2; unclear D gene. V gave up 1 base and J gave up 6 bases, with 9 bases separating them. Germline lookup yields CDR1 SEHNR and CDR2 FQNEAQ (reference sequence). There are 13 residues in the CDR3. The DNA for the CDR3 is TGTGCCAGCAGCTTAGAAGAACCAAATGGCTACACCTTC. Its protein product is CASSLEEPNGYTF.

J is TRBJ1-1 and V is TRBV9; D not certain. From germline, CDR1 is SGDLS and CDR2 YYNGEE. This CDR3 contains 14 residues. Trimming removed 4 bases from V and 4 bases from J, with 14 bases in between. DNA of the CDR3: TGTGCCAGCAGCCCTTCGGACTGGGTCACTGAAGCTTTCTTT. Protein product: CASSPSDWVTEAFF.

V gene TRBV7-6 combines with J gene TRBJ2-3; 7 positions agree with TRBD2. CDR3 size: 16 residues. Germline V gives CDR1 SGHVS, CDR2 FNYEAQ. V lost 2 bases, J lost 4 bases, and 9 bases stayed unmatched. DNA for the CDR3: TGTGCCAGCAGCTTACAAGTGGGGGGGTCGGCAGATACGCAGTATTTT. Encoded protein: CASSLQVGGSADTQYF.

The rearrangement links TRBV9 to TRBJ1-1; D remains unclear. This CDR3 has 15 residues. V lost 3 bases and J lost 3, with 15 bases in between. CDR1 SGDLS and CDR2 YYNGEE come from the germline V gene. CDR3 protein: CASSETDGSYTEAFF. As DNA, the CDR3 is TGTGCCAGCAGCGAAACCGACGGAAGCTACACTGAAGCTTTCTTT.

The chain recombines TRBV28 with TRBJ1-5, with D maybe TRBD1 (6 bases). V was clipped by 6 bases and J by 7 bases, with 19 bases between them. The length of the CDR3 is 15 residues. CDR1 is MDHEN, CDR2 SYDVKM, per germline. CDR3 residues: CASRRGQGSMQPQHF. The DNA for the CDR3 is TGTGCCAGCAGGCGAGGGCAGGGGAGTATGCAGCCCCAGCATTTT.